Shown below are 14 T cell receptor beta chains from a single sample sequenced in a study of response to subunit inactivated influenza vaccine. MiXCR was run by TCRdb on the RT-PCR reads, yielding one entry per CDR3 protein. The data hold hundreds of thousands of distinct CDR3 sequences, with approximately 7.1% observed a single time. The sequencing here drew on PBMCs from blood, taken about 24 months after vaccination. These receptors came from a man between 50 and 69 years old who received an inactivated influenza vaccine.

This clonotype has only a few counts. V gene TRBV3-1 combines with J gene TRBJ2-5; no clear D gene. From germline, CDR1 is LGHDT and CDR2 YNNKEL (reference sequence). V lost 0 bases and J lost 8, with 10 bases in between. The CDR3 is made up of 13 amino acids. The DNA for the CDR3 is TGTGCCAGCAGCCAAGATTTGAAGGCCACCCAGTACTTC. Translated, it gives CASSQDLKATQYF.

The rearrangement uses TRBV12-3 or TRBV12-4 and TRBJ2-2, with unresolved D. Trimming shortened V by 2 bases and J by 0 bases, and 10 bases separated the two germline ends. The CDR3 has 16 amino acids. The DNA of the CDR3 is TGTGCCAGCAGTTTAACCCCCCTAGCGAACACCGGGGAGCTGTTTTTT. Protein: CASSLTPLANTGELFF.

The table lists this clonotype with many counts. The chain uses TRBV5-1 and TRBJ2-5, with TRBD2 matching 14 bases. CDR3 length: 15 residues. Trimming at V came to 4 bases and at J to 4 bases, leaving 3 bases not matched to a gene. Germline CDR1 and CDR2: SGHRS and YFSETQ. This CDR3 is CASSRTSGGRETQYF. The CDR3 DNA sequence: TGCGCCAGCAGCAGGACTAGCGGGGGGCGAGAGACCCAGTACTTC.

This clonotype has a handful of counts. CDR3: CASSRLLGGTNYGYTF. CDR3 DNA: TGTGCCAGCAGCCGATTACTGGGAGGAACTAACTATGGCTACACCTTC. V is TRBV11-2 and J is TRBJ1-2; D unresolved. This CDR3 has 16 amino acids. Germline lookup yields CDR1 SGHAT and CDR2 FQNNGV. V was clipped by 5 bases and J by 0 bases, with 16 bases between them.

The J gene is TRBJ1-1, the V gene TRBV3-1, with D possibly TRBD1 on 5 matching bases. Per germline, CDR1 LGHDT and CDR2 YNNKEL (reference sequence). The CDR3 totals 15 residues. Between the trimmed V and J ends, which lost 4 bases and 5 bases, there was a span of 17 bases. CDR3 sequence (DNA): TGTGCCAGCAGCCCGGAGGGCGCCCGGGGGACTGAAGCTTTCTTT. Residues: CASSPEGARGTEAFF.

This chain joins TRBV9 and TRBJ2-1; D is unclear. Trimming took 0 bases from V and 7 from J, leaving 14 bases between them. This CDR3 comprises 15 residues. Germline V gene data show CDR1 as SGDLS and CDR2 as YYNGEE. The CDR3 reads CASSVADLFPNEQFF. The CDR3 nucleotides read TGTGCCAGCAGCGTAGCGGACCTCTTCCCAAATGAGCAGTTCTTC.

The sample holds a few counts of this clonotype. The rearrangement joins TRBV4-1 to TRBJ2-3, with TRBD2 matching 13 bases. CDR3 size: 14 residues. V was clipped by 5 bases and J by 6 bases; unmatched bases: 2. Per the germline V gene, CDR1 is MGHRA and CDR2 is YSYEKL. The CDR3 nucleotides are TGCGCCAGCAGCGTGACTAGCGGGGGGGATACGCAGTATTTT. Its protein product is CASSVTSGGDTQYF.

This clonotype was seen at least ten times. The V gene is TRBV20-1, the J gene TRBJ2-1; 9 bases fit TRBD2. The germline gives CDR1 DFQATT, CDR2 SNEGSKA (reference sequence). V trimming: 5 bases; J trimming: 4 bases; junction bases outside the gene matches: 6. The CDR3 consists of 14 residues. CDR3 region: CSAPGTSSYNEQFF. As DNA, the CDR3 is TGCAGTGCTCCCGGGACTAGCAGTTACAATGAGCAGTTCTTC.

This clonotype has just a few counts. The chain couples TRBV28 to TRBJ1-2; D is perhaps TRBD1 (5 bases). Germline CDR1 reads MDHEN; CDR2 reads SYDVKM. With 7 bases removed from V and 3 bases from J, the gap between germline ends came to 12 bases. This CDR3 has 13 residues. The CDR3 DNA sequence: TGTGCCAGCAAGGGTCGGGGGGACTATGGCTACACCTTC. Translating it yields CASKGRGDYGYTF.

A few counts support this clonotype. The V and J genes are TRBV6-2 or TRBV6-3 and TRBJ2-5, with a possible D match to TRBD1 (6 bases). CDR1 is MNHEY and CDR2 is SVGEGT in the germline V gene. With 0 bases removed from V and 4 bases from J, the gap between germline ends came to 15 bases. The CDR3 is made up of 16 amino acids. The CDR3 bases are TGTGCCAGCAGTTACTCGATTGGAACAGGGAGAGAGACCCAGTACTTC. Translating it yields CASSYSIGTGRETQYF.

This clonotype was found many times. The chain links TRBV11-2 to TRBJ2-2, with D maybe TRBD2 (5 bases). Germline V gives CDR1 SGHAT, CDR2 FQNNGV. This CDR3 comprises 14 residues. V shed 4 bases and J shed 3 bases, with 9 bases lying between them. The CDR3 nucleotides read TGTGCCAGCAGCTCCTGGCGGGACACCGGGGAGCTGTTTTTT. Protein: CASSSWRDTGELFF.

The chain employs TRBV9 and TRBJ1-1; possibly TRBD1 for D (5 bases). V gave up 0 bases and J gave up 3 bases, with 21 bases separating them. Per germline, CDR1 SGDLS and CDR2 YYNGEE. There are 18 residues in the CDR3. The CDR3 coding sequence is TGTGCCAGCAGCGTAGCTACGGGGACGGCAGGGAGGGACACTGAAGCTTTCTTT. This codes for CASSVATGTAGRDTEAFF.

This clonotype was counted a few times. The V call is TRBV19, the J call TRBJ2-2, with D unresolved. Germline CDR1 LNHDA, CDR2 SQIVND (reference sequence). CDR3 length: 13 amino acids. Trimming shortened V by 4 bases and J by 1 base, and 4 bases separated the two germline ends. CDR3 in DNA: TGTGCCAGTAGTAAAGGGAACACCGGGGAGCTGTTTTTT. Its protein product is CASSKGNTGELFF. Drawing the rest from reference TRBV19 and TRBJ2-2, the complete variable domain is DGGITQSPKYLFRKEGQNVTLSCEQNLNHDAMYWYRQDPGQGLRLIYYSQIVNDFQKGDIAEGYSVSREKKESFPLTVTSAQKNPTAFYLCASSKGNTGELFFGEGSRLTVL.

This clonotype was found many times. This chain uses TRBV6-2 or TRBV6-3 with TRBJ1-1; no firm D call. The germline gives CDR1 MNHEY, CDR2 SVGEGT. The CDR3 sequence is 14 residues long. V was pared by 4 bases and J by 0 bases, with 9 bases between. The CDR3: CASSLSGLNTEAFF. The CDR3 nucleotides read TGTGCCAGCAGTTTGTCCGGGTTGAACACTGAAGCTTTCTTT.